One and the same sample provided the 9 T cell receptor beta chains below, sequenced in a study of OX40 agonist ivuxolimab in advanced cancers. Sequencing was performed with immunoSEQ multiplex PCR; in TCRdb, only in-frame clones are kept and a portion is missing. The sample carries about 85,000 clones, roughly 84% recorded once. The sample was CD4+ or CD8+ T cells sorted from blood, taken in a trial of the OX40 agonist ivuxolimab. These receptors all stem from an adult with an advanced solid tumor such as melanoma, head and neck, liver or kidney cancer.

The CDR3 DNA reads as TGTGCCAGCGGGGATGTGGGACAGAAAGCTTTCTTT. The encoded protein is CASGDVGQKAFF. The rearrangement links TRBV6-4 to TRBJ1-1; 7 bases match TRBD1. Per the germline V gene, CDR1 is MRHNA and CDR2 is SNTAGT. The CDR3 is 12 amino acids. The V gene end was trimmed by 8 bases and the J gene end by 9 bases; junction bases not matched to a gene: 9.

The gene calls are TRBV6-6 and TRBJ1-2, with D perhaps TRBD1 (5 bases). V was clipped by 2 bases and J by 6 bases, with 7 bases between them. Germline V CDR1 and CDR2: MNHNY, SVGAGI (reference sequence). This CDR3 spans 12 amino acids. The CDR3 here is CASSYAGNGYTF. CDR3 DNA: TGTGCCAGCAGTTACGCAGGGAATGGCTACACCTTC.

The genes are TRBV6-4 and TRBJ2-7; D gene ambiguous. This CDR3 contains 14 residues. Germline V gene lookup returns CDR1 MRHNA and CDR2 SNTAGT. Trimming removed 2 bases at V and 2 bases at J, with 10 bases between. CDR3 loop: CASSDPGQTYEQYV. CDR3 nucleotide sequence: TGTGCCAGCAGTGACCCGGGCCAAACCTACGAGCAGTACGTC.

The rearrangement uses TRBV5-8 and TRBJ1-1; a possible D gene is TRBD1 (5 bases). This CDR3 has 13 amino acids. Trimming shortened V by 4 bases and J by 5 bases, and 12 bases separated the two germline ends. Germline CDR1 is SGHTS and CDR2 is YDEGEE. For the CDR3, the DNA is TGTGCCAGCAGCCCAGGGTGGGGAACTGAAGCTTTCTTT. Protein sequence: CASSPGWGTEAFF.

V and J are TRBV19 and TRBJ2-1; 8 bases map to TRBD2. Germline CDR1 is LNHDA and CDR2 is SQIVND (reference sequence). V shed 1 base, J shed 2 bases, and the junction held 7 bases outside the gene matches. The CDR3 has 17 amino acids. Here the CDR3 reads CASSIAGGGTPYNEQFF. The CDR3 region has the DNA TGTGCCAGTAGTATAGCCGGGGGGGGGACCCCCTACAATGAGCAGTTCTTC. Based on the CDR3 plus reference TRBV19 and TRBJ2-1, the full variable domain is DGGITQSPKYLFRKEGQNVTLSCEQNLNHDAMYWYRQDPGQGLRLIYYSQIVNDFQKGDIAEGYSVSREKKESFPLTVTSAQKNPTAFYLCASSIAGGGTPYNEQFFGPGTRLTVL.

The DNA of the CDR3 is TGTGCCAGCAGTGAAAGGGGGGGCGCACGGCAGTACGTC. Translated, it gives CASSERGGARQYV. This chain uses TRBV6-1 with TRBJ2-7, with a possible D match to TRBD2 (7 bases). Germline-derived CDR1 and CDR2 are MNHNS and SASEGT. The CDR3 is 13 amino acids. V was cut by 2 bases and J by 9 bases, with 14 bases left in between.

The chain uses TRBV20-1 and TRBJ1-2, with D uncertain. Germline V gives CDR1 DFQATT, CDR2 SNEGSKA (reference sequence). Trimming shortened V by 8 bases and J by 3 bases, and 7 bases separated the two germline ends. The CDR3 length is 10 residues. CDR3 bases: TGCAGTTCGTTTCACTATGGCTACACCTTC. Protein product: CSSFHYGYTF.

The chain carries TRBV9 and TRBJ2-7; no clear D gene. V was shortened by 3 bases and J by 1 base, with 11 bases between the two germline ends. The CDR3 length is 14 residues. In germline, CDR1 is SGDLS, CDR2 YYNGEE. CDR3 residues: CASSANTGSYEQYF. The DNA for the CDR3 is TGTGCCAGCAGCGCGAATACCGGGTCCTACGAGCAGTACTTC.

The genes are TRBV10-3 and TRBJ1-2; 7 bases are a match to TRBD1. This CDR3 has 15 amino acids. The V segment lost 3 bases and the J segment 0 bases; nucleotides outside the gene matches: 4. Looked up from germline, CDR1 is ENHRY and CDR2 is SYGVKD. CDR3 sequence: CAISDGGQTNYGYTF. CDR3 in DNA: TGTGCCATCAGTGATGGGGGACAGACTAACTATGGCTACACCTTC.